These 32 T cell receptor beta chains were sequenced from one sample in a study of glioma-infiltrating T cells. Using RNA template, CDR3s of TCR alpha and beta were amplified with iRepertoire arm-PCR. TCRdb recomputed calls from the multiplex PCR reads with MiXCR, one row per CDR3 protein. Of under 150,000 distinct CDR3 sequences in the sample, more than 35% were seen once. The sample comprised glioma tissue, nonneoplastic brain tissue, or PBMCs (not recorded which). The receptor source for this set is a human donor with low-grade glioma or glioblastoma, undergoing nonglioma brain surgery, or in good health (not recorded which).

The DNA of the CDR3 is TGTGCCAGCAGTTTAGGGGGCAGGGTGAGTCAGCCCCAGCATTTT. Residues: CASSLGGRVSQPQHF. The gene calls are TRBV28 and TRBJ1-5, with D perhaps matching TRBD1 (6 bases). The CDR3 loop spans 15 amino acids. CDR1 is MDHEN and CDR2 is SYDVKM in the germline V gene. V dropped 2 bases and J dropped 6 bases, with 14 bases sitting between them.

As regards this clonotype: The CDR3 ends on some other residue instead of the conserved phenylalanine or tryptophan, so this is likely a read error. The chain couples TRBV27 to TRBJ2-7, with TRBD1 identical over 8 bases. The length of the CDR3 is 14 residues. In germline, CDR1 is MNHEY, CDR2 SMNVEV (reference sequence). V shed 6 bases, J shed 0 bases, and the junction held 4 bases outside the gene matches. CDR3 region: CASRTGASSYEQYL. The CDR3 bases are TGTGCCAGCAGGACAGGGGCGAGCTCCTACGAGCAGTACCTC.

This clonotype was seen more than once but under ten times. V is TRBV20-1 and J is TRBJ2-1; D is uncertain. CDR1 and CDR2 from the germline V gene are DFQATT and SNEGSKA (reference sequence). The length of the CDR3 is 13 residues. V lost 0 bases and J 5 bases, leaving 8 bases between the germline ends. This chain's CDR3 is CSARDWLDNEQFF. In DNA form, the CDR3 reads TGCAGTGCTAGAGATTGGCTAGACAATGAGCAGTTCTTC.

This clonotype was counted only a few times. The chain has TRBV15 and TRBJ1-3, with D possibly being TRBD1 (6 bases). With 5 bases removed from V and 3 bases from J, the gap between germline ends came to 11 bases. The CDR3 runs 14 residues. The V gene's germline CDR1 is LNHNV and CDR2 YYDKDF (reference sequence). CDR3 residues: CATSPGASGNTIYF. The CDR3 DNA is TGTGCCACCAGCCCGGGGGCTAGTGGAAACACCATATATTTT.

This clonotype was counted between two and nine times. The gene calls are TRBV7-6 and TRBJ2-5; either TRBD1 or TRBD2 may supply D (5 bases each). The CDR3 is made up of 15 amino acids. CDR1 is SGHVS and CDR2 is FNYEAQ in the germline V gene. V was trimmed by 4 bases and J by 5 bases, leaving 17 bases between them. Here the CDR3 DNA reads TGTGCCAGCAGCTCCCGGGGACGGCAAGAGGAGACCCAGTACTTC. This encodes CASSSRGRQEETQYF.

This clonotype has a handful of counts. The chain couples TRBV12-3 or TRBV12-4 to TRBJ2-3; TRBD2 matches 11 bases. V shed 1 base and J 6 bases; nucleotides not matched to a gene: 6. The CDR3 covers 16 residues. This CDR3 is CASSLGLAGGWDTQYF. CDR3 coding DNA: TGTGCCAGCAGTTTAGGGCTAGCGGGGGGTTGGGATACGCAGTATTTT.

The sample holds a few counts of this clonotype. The CDR3: CASKTNSPHEQFF. CDR3 DNA sequence: TGTGCCAGCAAGACGAACAGCCCCCATGAGCAGTTCTTC. This chain connects TRBV2 to TRBJ2-1; D is undetermined. The CDR3 length is 13 residues. Between the trimmed V and J ends, which lost 7 bases and 8 bases, there was a span of 15 bases. Germline values: CDR1 SNHLY, CDR2 FYNNEI.

The chain couples TRBV20-1 to TRBJ2-1; possibly TRBD1 for D (5 bases). V was trimmed by 5 bases and J by 0 bases, leaving 11 bases between them. Germline CDR1 DFQATT, CDR2 SNEGSKA (reference sequence). CDR3 length: 14 amino acids. This chain's CDR3 is CSALKTDSYNEQFF. The CDR3 DNA reads as TGCAGTGCTTTAAAGACAGACTCCTACAATGAGCAGTTCTTC.

This clonotype was seen more than once but under ten times. This CDR3 reads CASRIGQGNNQPQHF. The CDR3 DNA follows: TGTGCCAGCAGAATAGGACAGGGAAACAATCAGCCCCAGCATTTT. The chain couples TRBV2 to TRBJ1-5; 8 positions agree with TRBD1. The V gene end was trimmed by 6 bases and the J gene end by 3 bases; junction bases not matched to a gene: 7. The germline CDR1 and CDR2 sequences are SNHLY and FYNNEI. This CDR3 spans 15 amino acids.

This sequence joins TRBV7-2 and TRBJ1-2; TRBD1 might be the D (6 bases). The V gene's germline CDR1 is SGHTA and CDR2 FQGNSA. Trimming took off 6 bases at V and 6 bases at J, with 14 bases between the two ends. The CDR3 has 13 amino acids. The CDR3 is CASSYRENDGYTF. The CDR3 bases are TGTGCCAGCAGTTACAGGGAGAATGATGGCTACACCTTC.

This clonotype was seen many times. J is TRBJ1-5 and V is TRBV6-2 or TRBV6-3, with D unresolved. V was clipped by 2 bases and J by 0 bases, with 11 bases between them. This CDR3 contains 16 residues. From germline, CDR1 is MNHEY and CDR2 SVGEGT. CDR3 bases: TGTGCCAGCAGTTACCCCGGATTGTATAGCAATCAGCCCCAGCATTTT. Protein product: CASSYPGLYSNQPQHF.

This clonotype has more than one count but fewer than ten. V usage is TRBV2 and J usage is TRBJ2-1; TRBD1 matches 9 bases. Losses at the gene ends were 5 bases for V and 10 bases for J; bases not matched to a gene: 9. CDR1 is SNHLY, CDR2 FYNNEI, per germline. There are 14 residues in the CDR3. The CDR3 DNA is TGTGCCAGCAGTTGGGACAGGGCATTCGAGGAGCAGTTCTTC. It is translated as CASSWDRAFEEQFF.

This clonotype was seen many times. The V and J genes are TRBV20-1 and TRBJ1-4, with TRBD1 matching 7 bases. CDR3 length: 14 amino acids. V was clipped by 4 bases and J by 5 bases; unmatched bases: 7. Germline loops: CDR1 DFQATT, CDR2 SNEGSKA (reference sequence). The chain's CDR3 is CSAIPGTENEKLFF. The CDR3 coding sequence is TGCAGTGCTATCCCCGGGACAGAGAATGAAAAACTGTTTTTT.

CDR3 nucleotides: TGCAGTGCTAGAGATCGTGGGTGGACGCAGTATTTT. It translates to CSARDRGWTQYF. The chain has TRBV20-1 and TRBJ2-3; no reliable D call. The germline gives CDR1 DFQATT, CDR2 SNEGSKA (reference sequence). The CDR3 sequence is 12 residues long. V was clipped by 0 bases and J by 9 bases, with 10 bases between them.

The chain recombines TRBV3-1 with TRBJ2-5; tentative D call: TRBD2 (7 bases). Looked up from germline, CDR1 is LGHDT and CDR2 is YNNKEL (reference sequence). This CDR3 comprises 16 residues. V lost 4 bases and J 5 bases, leaving 20 bases between the germline ends. The DNA for the CDR3 is TGTGCCAGCAGCCGACCTCTAGGCAGGGGAGGGGAGACCCAGTACTTC. It yields the protein CASSRPLGRGGETQYF.

This clonotype was counted many times. The genes are TRBV27 and TRBJ2-3; 7 bases map to TRBD2. Per the germline V gene, CDR1 is MNHEY and CDR2 is SMNVEV (reference sequence). The CDR3 is made up of 14 amino acids. With 6 bases clipped from V and 0 bases from J, the junction kept 3 bases outside the gene matches. For the CDR3, the DNA is TGTGCCAGCAGCCTAGCGGCTAGCACAGATACGCAGTATTTT. This translates into CASSLAASTDTQYF.

This clonotype appeared a few times. The CDR3 nucleotides are TGTGCCAGCAGCAGGACTAGCGGGTTAAATGAGCAGTTCTTC. Translating gives CASSRTSGLNEQFF. The gene calls are TRBV11-1 and TRBJ2-1; 11 nucleotides agree with TRBD2. V gave up 5 bases and J gave up 7 bases; unmatched junction bases: 4. The CDR3 sequence is 14 residues long. Germline V gives CDR1 SGHAT, CDR2 FQDESV (reference sequence).

This clonotype was recorded a few times. The chain combines TRBV20-1 with TRBJ2-7; a possible D gene is TRBD2 (6 bases). V lost 3 bases and J lost 2, with 14 bases in between. Per the germline V gene, CDR1 is DFQATT and CDR2 is SNEGSKA (reference sequence). This CDR3 has 14 amino acids. CDR3 DNA: TGCAGTGCTAGTGACTTTCGCGGGGCCTACGAGCAGTACTTC. Protein: CSASDFRGAYEQYF.

This clonotype was detected only a few times. The V gene is TRBV10-2, the J gene TRBJ2-7; possibly TRBD2 for D (5 bases). This CDR3 spans 14 amino acids. Germline CDR1 WSHSY, CDR2 SAAADI. V gave up 2 bases and J gave up 3 bases, with 11 bases separating them. The DNA of the CDR3 is TGCGCCAGCAGTGAGGGGAGTAACGGCTACGAGCAGTACTTC. Its translation: CASSEGSNGYEQYF.

This clonotype turned up a few times. The V and J genes are TRBV15 and TRBJ2-7; D might be TRBD1 (7 bases). The V gene lost 1 base and the J gene lost 4 bases, with 11 bases spanning the gap. This CDR3 is built from 14 residues. Germline V lookup: CDR1 LNHNV, CDR2 YYDKDF (reference sequence). The CDR3 DNA is TGTGCCACCAGCAGAGTTCCAGGGGGGTACGAGCAGTACTTC. As protein: CATSRVPGGYEQYF.

In its sample, this clonotype was seen a few times. In DNA, the CDR3 is TGTGCCAGCAGCCCCGGGACAGGGGTCGAGCAGTACTTC. Protein product: CASSPGTGVEQYF. The chain joins TRBV7-8 to TRBJ2-7; 10 bases are a match to TRBD1. CDR1 is SGHVS and CDR2 is FQNEAQ in the germline V gene. The CDR3 totals 13 residues. The ends lost 5 bases at V and 6 bases at J; junction bases unmatched: 4.

This clonotype was seen a few times. This chain links TRBV2 with TRBJ1-6, with 9 bases matching TRBD1. V lost 6 bases to trimming and J lost 7 bases; unmatched junction nucleotides: 4. The length of the CDR3 is 14 residues. Looked up from germline, CDR1 is SNHLY and CDR2 is FYNNEI. The CDR3 protein is CASRDRGQNSPLHF. DNA of the CDR3: TGTGCCAGCAGGGACAGGGGTCAGAATTCACCCCTCCACTTT.

The V call is TRBV4-1, the J call TRBJ2-1; 14 positions agree with TRBD2. V trimming: 1 base; J trimming: 6 bases; junction bases outside the gene matches: 5. This CDR3 contains 17 residues. The germline CDR1 and CDR2 sequences are MGHRA and YSYEKL. The CDR3 DNA sequence: TGCGCCAGCAGCCAAGCGCCGACTAGCGGGAGGGGCAATGAGCAGTTCTTC. It translates to CASSQAPTSGRGNEQFF.

This clonotype was seen at least ten times. The chain is built from TRBV28 and TRBJ1-1; no definite D call. The CDR3 loop spans 11 amino acids. Trimming shortened V by 8 bases and J by 0 bases, and 4 bases separated the two germline ends. Germline assignment: CDR1 MDHEN and CDR2 SYDVKM. The CDR3 is CASALNTEAFF. CDR3 coding DNA: TGTGCCAGCGCCCTGAACACTGAAGCTTTCTTT.

A word on this clonotype: Mismatch with germline at one junction end may stem from a read error. This chain joins TRBV12-3 or TRBV12-4 and TRBJ2-1; 11 nucleotides line up with TRBD2. There are 16 residues in the CDR3. CDR3 nucleotide sequence: TGTGCCGGCAGTCCAATAATAGCGGGAGGGTCTATAGAGCAGTTCTTC. As protein: CAGSPIIAGGSIEQFF.

The chain links TRBV20-1 to TRBJ2-1, with 10 bases identical to TRBD2. Germline V gene data show CDR1 as DFQATT and CDR2 as SNEGSKA (reference sequence). The J segment lost 3 bases and the V segment lost 1 base, leaving 6 bases of the junction unmatched. The CDR3 spans 16 residues. This chain's CDR3 is CSARGSGGVLYNEQFF. In DNA, the CDR3 is TGCAGTGCTAGAGGGAGCGGGGGGGTCCTCTACAATGAGCAGTTCTTC.

This chain links TRBV7-9 with TRBJ2-5, with D unresolved. The V end was cut by 1 base, the J end by 2 bases, with 20 bases between. CDR3 length: 18 amino acids. Germline V gene lookup returns CDR1 SEHNR and CDR2 FQNEAQ (reference sequence). The CDR3 bases are TGTGCCAGCAGCTTAGGGGGTCTCGGTGCGTTTGCTCAAGAGACCCAGTACTTC. This translates into CASSLGGLGAFAQETQYF.

The rearrangement links TRBV6-1 to TRBJ2-5, with D hard to call. The CDR3 covers 14 residues. V was shortened by 5 bases and J by 7 bases, with 17 bases between the two germline ends. CDR1 is MNHNS and CDR2 is SASEGT in the germline V gene. In DNA form, the CDR3 reads TGTGCCAGCAGTTCCCTGACCCCCAGAGTGACCCAGTACTTC. It translates to CASSSLTPRVTQYF.

With regard to this clonotype: A much larger clone lies one base from this, so it may be a read error. The rearrangement links TRBV7-2 to TRBJ2-1, with D possibly matching TRBD1 (5 bases). CDR1 SGHTA and CDR2 FQGNSA come from the germline V gene. The CDR3 length is 16 residues. For the CDR3, the DNA is TGTGCCAGCAGCTTACAGGGTCAGCTTGTCTACAATGAGCGGTTCTTC. As protein: CASSLQGQLVYNERFF. The full variable domain, in which reference TRBV7-2 and TRBJ2-1 provide the parts outside the CDR3, is GAGVSQSPSNKVTEKGKDVELRCDPISGHTALYWYRQSLGQGLEFLIYFQGNSAPDKSGLPSDRFSAERTGGSVSTLTIQRTQQEDSAVYLCASSLQGQLVYNERFFGPGTRLTVL.

With regard to this clonotype: Relative to the germline gene, one junction end is altered; a read error may explain this. The chain recombines TRBV6-1 with TRBJ2-5; 8 bases match TRBD1. CDR1 MNHNS and CDR2 SASEGT come from the germline V gene. CDR3 length: 15 amino acids. As DNA, the CDR3 is TGTGCCAGCACCTCGACAGGGGCCGGGGAGGAGACCAAGTACTTC. It translates to CASTSTGAGEETKYF.

This chain uses TRBV7-9 with TRBJ2-7, with TRBD1 matching 10 bases. This CDR3 has 19 amino acids. Losses at the gene ends were 5 bases for V and 4 bases for J; bases not matched to a gene: 20. Per the germline V gene, CDR1 is SEHNR and CDR2 is FQNEAQ (reference sequence). As DNA, the CDR3 is TGTGCCAGCAGCCCTCGGGCCTCATCTCCGGGACAGGGGAGATACGAGCAGTACTTC. Translated, it gives CASSPRASSPGQGRYEQYF.

The gene calls are TRBV6-1 and TRBJ1-2; TRBD1 is a possible D gene (6 bases). CDR1 MNHNS and CDR2 SASEGT come from the germline V gene. Trimming stripped 6 bases from V and 3 bases from J, with 14 bases between. The CDR3 consists of 14 residues. This chain's CDR3 is CASRGEQGYYGYTF. The CDR3 DNA sequence: TGTGCCAGCAGAGGGGAACAGGGATACTATGGCTACACCTTC.